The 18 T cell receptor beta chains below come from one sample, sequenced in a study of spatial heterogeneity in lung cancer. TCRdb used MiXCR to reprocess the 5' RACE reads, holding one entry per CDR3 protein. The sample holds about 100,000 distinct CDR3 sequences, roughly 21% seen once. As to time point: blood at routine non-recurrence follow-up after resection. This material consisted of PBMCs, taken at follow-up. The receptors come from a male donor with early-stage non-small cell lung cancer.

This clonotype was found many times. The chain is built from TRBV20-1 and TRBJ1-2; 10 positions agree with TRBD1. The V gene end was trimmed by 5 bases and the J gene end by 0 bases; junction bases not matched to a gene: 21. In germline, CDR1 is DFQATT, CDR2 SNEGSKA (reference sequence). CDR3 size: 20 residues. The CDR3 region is CSAFLVDRGMGGKANYGYTF. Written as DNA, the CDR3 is TGCAGTGCTTTCTTGGTGGACAGGGGGATGGGTGGAAAAGCTAACTATGGCTACACCTTC.

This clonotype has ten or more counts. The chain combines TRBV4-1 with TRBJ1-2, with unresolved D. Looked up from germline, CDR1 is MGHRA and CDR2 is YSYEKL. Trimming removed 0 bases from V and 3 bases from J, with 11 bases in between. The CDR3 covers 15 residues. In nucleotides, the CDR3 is TGCGCCAGCAGCCAAGATCTTCAGGTTCACTATGGCTACACCTTC. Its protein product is CASSQDLQVHYGYTF.

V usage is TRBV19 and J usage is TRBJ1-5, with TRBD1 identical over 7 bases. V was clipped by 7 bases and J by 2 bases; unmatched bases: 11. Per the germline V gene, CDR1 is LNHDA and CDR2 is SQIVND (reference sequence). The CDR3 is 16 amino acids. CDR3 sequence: CASNLDRVEGNQPQHF. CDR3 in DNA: TGTGCCAGTAACTTAGACAGGGTCGAGGGCAATCAGCCCCAGCATTTT.

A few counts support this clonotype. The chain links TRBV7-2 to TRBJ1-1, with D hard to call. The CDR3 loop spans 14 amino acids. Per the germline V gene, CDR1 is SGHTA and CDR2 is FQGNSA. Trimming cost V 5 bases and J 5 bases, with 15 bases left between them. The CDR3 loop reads CASSKQDVRTEAFF. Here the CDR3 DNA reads TGTGCCAGCAGCAAACAAGACGTTAGGACTGAAGCTTTCTTT. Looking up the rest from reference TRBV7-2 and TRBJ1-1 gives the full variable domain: GAGVSQSPSNKVTEKGKDVELRCDPISGHTALYWYRQSLGQGLEFLIYFQGNSAPDKSGLPSDRFSAERTGGSVSTLTIQRTQQEDSAVYLCASSKQDVRTEAFFGQGTRLTVV.

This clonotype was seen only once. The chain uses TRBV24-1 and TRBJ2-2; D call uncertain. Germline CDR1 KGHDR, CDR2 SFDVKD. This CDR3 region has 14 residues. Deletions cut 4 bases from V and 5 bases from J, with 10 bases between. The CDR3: CATSEPTSTGELFF. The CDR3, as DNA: TGTGCCACCAGTGAACCCACATCTACCGGGGAGCTGTTTTTT.

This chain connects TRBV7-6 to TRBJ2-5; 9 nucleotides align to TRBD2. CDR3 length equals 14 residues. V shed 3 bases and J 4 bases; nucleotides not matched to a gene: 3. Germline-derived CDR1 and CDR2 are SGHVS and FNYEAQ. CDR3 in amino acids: CASSFQLAGETQYF. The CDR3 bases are TGTGCCAGCAGCTTCCAACTAGCGGGAGAGACCCAGTACTTC.

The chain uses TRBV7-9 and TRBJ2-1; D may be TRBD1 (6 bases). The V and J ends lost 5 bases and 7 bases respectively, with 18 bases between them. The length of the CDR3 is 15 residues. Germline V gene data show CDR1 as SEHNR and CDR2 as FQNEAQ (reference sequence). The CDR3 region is CASSPPIRQGNEQFF. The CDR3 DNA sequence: TGTGCCAGCAGCCCCCCTATAAGGCAGGGGAATGAGCAGTTCTTC. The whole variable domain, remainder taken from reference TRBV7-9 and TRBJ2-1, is DTGVSQNPRHKITKRGQNVTFRCDPISEHNRLYWYRQTLGQGPEFLTYFQNEAQLEKSRLLSDRFSAERPKGSFSTLEIQRTEQGDSAMYLCASSPPIRQGNEQFFGPGTRLTVL.

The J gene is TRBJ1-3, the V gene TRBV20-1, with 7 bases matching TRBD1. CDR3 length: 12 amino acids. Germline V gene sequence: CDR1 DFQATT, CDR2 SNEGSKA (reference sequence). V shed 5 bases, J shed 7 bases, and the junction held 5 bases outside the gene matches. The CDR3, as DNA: TGCAGTGCTCCCAAACAGGGGAACACCATATATTTT. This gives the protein CSAPKQGNTIYF.

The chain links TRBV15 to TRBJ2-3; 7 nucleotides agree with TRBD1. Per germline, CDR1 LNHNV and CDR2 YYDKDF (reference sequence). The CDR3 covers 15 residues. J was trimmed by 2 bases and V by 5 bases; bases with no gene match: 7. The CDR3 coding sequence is TGTGCCACCAGCGGTTCCGGACAGGACACAGATACGCAGTATTTT. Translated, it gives CATSGSGQDTDTQYF.

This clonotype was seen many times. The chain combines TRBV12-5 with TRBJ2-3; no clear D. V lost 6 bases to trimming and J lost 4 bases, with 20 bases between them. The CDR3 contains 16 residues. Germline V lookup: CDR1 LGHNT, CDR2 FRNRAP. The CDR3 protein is CASGALRQEGPDTQYF. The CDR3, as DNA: TGTGCTAGTGGGGCCCTTAGGCAGGAAGGTCCAGATACGCAGTATTTT.

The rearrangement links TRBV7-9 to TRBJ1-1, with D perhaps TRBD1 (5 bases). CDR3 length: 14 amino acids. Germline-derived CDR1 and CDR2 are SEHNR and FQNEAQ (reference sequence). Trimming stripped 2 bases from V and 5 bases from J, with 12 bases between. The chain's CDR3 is CASSLSGQATEAFF. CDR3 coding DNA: TGTGCCAGCAGCTTATCGGGGCAGGCGACTGAAGCTTTCTTT.

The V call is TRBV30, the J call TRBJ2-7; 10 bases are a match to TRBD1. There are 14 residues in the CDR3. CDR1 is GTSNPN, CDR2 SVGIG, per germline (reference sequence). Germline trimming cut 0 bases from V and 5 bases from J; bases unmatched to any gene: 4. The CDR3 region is CAWSVGTGVHEQYF. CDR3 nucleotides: TGTGCCTGGAGTGTCGGGACAGGGGTTCACGAGCAGTACTTC.

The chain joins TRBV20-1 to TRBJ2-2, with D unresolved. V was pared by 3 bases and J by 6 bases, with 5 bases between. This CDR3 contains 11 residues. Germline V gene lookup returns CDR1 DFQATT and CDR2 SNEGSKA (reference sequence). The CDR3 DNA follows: TGCAGTGCTAGTTCGGCCGGGGAGCTGTTTTTT. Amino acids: CSASSAGELFF.

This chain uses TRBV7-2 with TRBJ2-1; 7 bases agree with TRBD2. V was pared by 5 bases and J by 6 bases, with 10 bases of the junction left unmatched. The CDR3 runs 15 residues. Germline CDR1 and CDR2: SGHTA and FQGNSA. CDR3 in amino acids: CASSPGGLGGNEQFF. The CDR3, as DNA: TGTGCCAGCAGCCCCGGTGGACTAGGTGGCAATGAGCAGTTCTTC.

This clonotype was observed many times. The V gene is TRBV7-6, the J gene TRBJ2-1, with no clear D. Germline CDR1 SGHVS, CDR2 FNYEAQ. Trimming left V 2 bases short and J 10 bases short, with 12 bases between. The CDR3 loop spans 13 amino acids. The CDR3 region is CASSLTPDREQFF. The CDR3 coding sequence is TGTGCCAGCAGCTTAACCCCCGATCGGGAGCAGTTCTTC.

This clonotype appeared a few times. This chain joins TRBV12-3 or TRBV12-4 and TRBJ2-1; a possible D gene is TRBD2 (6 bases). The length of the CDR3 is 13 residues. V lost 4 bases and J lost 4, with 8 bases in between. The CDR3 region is CASSWDSYNEQFF. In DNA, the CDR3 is TGTGCCAGCAGTTGGGACTCGTACAATGAGCAGTTCTTC.

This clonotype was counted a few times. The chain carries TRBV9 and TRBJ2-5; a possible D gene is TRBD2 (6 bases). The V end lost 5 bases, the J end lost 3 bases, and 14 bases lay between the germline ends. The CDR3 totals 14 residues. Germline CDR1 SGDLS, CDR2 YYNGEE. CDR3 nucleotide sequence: TGTGCCAGCAGGGCGGGGACTGCCGAAGAGACCCAGTACTTC. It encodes CASRAGTAEETQYF.

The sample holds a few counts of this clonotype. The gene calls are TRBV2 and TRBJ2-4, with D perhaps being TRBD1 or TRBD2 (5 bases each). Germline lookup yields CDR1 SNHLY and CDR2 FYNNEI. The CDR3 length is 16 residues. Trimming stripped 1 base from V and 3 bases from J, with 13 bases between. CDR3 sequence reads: CASSEVGDSLKNIQYF. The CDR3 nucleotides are TGTGCCAGCAGTGAAGTGGGGGATTCCCTCAAAAACATTCAGTACTTC.